The 10 T cell receptor beta chains reported below all come from one sample, sequenced in a study of T-cell reconstitution after alpha-beta-depleted transplantation in children. Construction of the TCRbeta library involved unique molecular identifiers. MiXCR, applied by TCRdb to the PCR reads, yields one record per CDR3 protein. The sample contains fewer than 250,000 distinct CDR3 sequences, roughly 18% of which appear only once. The sample in question was PBMCs, mostly from graft donor cells, obtained 360 days after TCRalphabeta/CD19-depleted stem cell transplant. These receptors were collected from a male patient under 10 years old who had a stem cell transplant for acute lymphoblastic leukemia, so the T cells may come from the graft donor.

The chain links TRBV6-2 or TRBV6-3 to TRBJ2-1, with unresolved D. V lost 8 bases to trimming and J lost 6 bases, with 8 bases between them. The CDR3 spans 11 residues. Germline V gene data show CDR1 as MNHEY and CDR2 as SVGEGT. The CDR3 nucleotides are TGTGCCAGCGGGCGATTCAATGAGCAGTTCTTC. The encoded protein is CASGRFNEQFF.

This clonotype was counted at least ten times. The chain has TRBV29-1 and TRBJ2-1; tentative D call: TRBD2 (6 bases). The CDR3 is 11 amino acids. Trimming removed 5 bases from V and 14 bases from J, with 16 bases in between. Germline V gives CDR1 SQVTM, CDR2 ANQGSEA. The CDR3 region has the DNA TGCAGCGTTCTCTTACGGGACTCTAAGTTCTTC. Translated: CSVLLRDSKFF.

This rearrangement joins TRBV10-3 to TRBJ1-1, with 8 positions matching TRBD1. The CDR3 contains 15 residues. Trimming cost V 2 bases and J 2 bases; bases outside gene matches: 4. Germline values: CDR1 ENHRY, CDR2 SYGVKD. The CDR3 reads CAISEPGQGNTEAFF. For the CDR3, the DNA is TGTGCCATCAGTGAGCCCGGACAGGGAAACACTGAAGCTTTCTTT.

This clonotype was seen ten or more times. The V gene is TRBV7-2, the J gene TRBJ1-6, with 10 bases fitting TRBD1. Germline lookup yields CDR1 SGHTA and CDR2 FQGNSA. J gave up 8 bases and V 2 bases, and 3 bases lay outside the gene matches. The CDR3 consists of 15 residues. The CDR3: CASSLRQGADSPLHF. CDR3 in DNA: TGTGCCAGCAGCTTAAGACAGGGGGCTGATTCACCCCTCCACTTT.

The V and J genes are TRBV11-3 and TRBJ2-1, with 7 bases that match TRBD2. CDR3 length: 14 residues. V was pared by 6 bases and J by 7 bases, with 9 bases of the junction left unmatched. Germline values: CDR1 SGHNT, CDR2 YENEEA. CDR3 protein: CASRQASGGNEQFF. The CDR3 nucleotides read TGTGCCAGCAGGCAGGCTAGCGGAGGAAATGAGCAGTTCTTC.

The rearrangement links TRBV21-1 to TRBJ2-6; TRBD1, the D gene given by the table, was not confirmed from the DNA. TRBV21-1 is assigned pseudogene status. The CDR3 contains 16 residues. This chain's CDR3 is CANPWQGGSGANVLTF. The CDR3 DNA sequence: TGTGCCAACCCGTGGCAGGGTGGATCTGGGGCCAACGTCCTGACTTTC.

This clonotype was seen a few times. This rearrangement joins TRBV3-1 to TRBJ2-7; 9 nucleotides match TRBD2. The CDR3 length is 18 residues. Per germline, CDR1 LGHDT and CDR2 YNNKEL (reference sequence). V gave up 1 base and J gave up 3 bases; unmatched junction bases: 13. The CDR3 DNA is TGTGCCAGCAGCCAAGTCTGGGTAGCGGGAGACTTGAGCTACGAGCAGTACTTC. Its translation: CASSQVWVAGDLSYEQYF.

This chain uses TRBV7-2 with TRBJ2-7, with 14 bases matching TRBD2. This CDR3 spans 17 amino acids. J lost 5 bases, V lost 4 bases, and 10 bases had no gene match. From germline, CDR1 is SGHTA and CDR2 FQGNSA. This CDR3 reads CASSSGLAGAAFDEQYF. In nucleotides, the CDR3 is TGTGCCAGCAGCTCGGGACTAGCGGGGGCCGCTTTCGACGAGCAGTACTTC.

This rearrangement joins TRBV27 to TRBJ2-7; perhaps TRBD1 as D (6 bases). The V and J ends lost 5 bases and 3 bases respectively, with 14 bases between them. The CDR3 consists of 14 residues. Per the germline V gene, CDR1 is MNHEY and CDR2 is SMNVEV (reference sequence). CDR3 coding DNA: TGTGCCAGCAGTCTCGACAGGAGATACTACGAGCAGTACTTC. This encodes CASSLDRRYYEQYF.

CDR3 DNA: TGTGCCAGCAGCTTATTGGGGGGCCGGGCCGGGGAGCTGTTTTTT. Encoded protein: CASSLLGGRAGELFF. V and J are TRBV11-2 and TRBJ2-2; D may match TRBD1 or TRBD2 (6 bases each). This CDR3 has 15 amino acids. Germline V CDR1 and CDR2: SGHAT, FQNNGV. Trimming pared 2 bases from V and 6 bases from J, leaving 13 bases between.